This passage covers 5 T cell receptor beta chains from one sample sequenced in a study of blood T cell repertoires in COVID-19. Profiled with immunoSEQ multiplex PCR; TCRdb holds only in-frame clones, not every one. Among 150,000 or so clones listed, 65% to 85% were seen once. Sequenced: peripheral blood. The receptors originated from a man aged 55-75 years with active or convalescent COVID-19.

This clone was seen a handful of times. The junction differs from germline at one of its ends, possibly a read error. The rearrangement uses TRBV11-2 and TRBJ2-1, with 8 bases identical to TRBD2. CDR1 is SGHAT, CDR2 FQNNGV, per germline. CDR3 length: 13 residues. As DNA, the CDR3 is TGTGCCAGCAGTTTAGCGGGAACAAATGAGCAGTTCTTC. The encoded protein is CASSLAGTNEQFF.

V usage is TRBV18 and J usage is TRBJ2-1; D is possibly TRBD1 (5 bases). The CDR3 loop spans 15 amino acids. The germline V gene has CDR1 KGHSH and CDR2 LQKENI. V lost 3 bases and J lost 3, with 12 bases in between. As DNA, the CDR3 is TGTGCCAGCTCACCGTTTGTTGACAGCTACAATGAGCAGTTCTTC. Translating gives CASSPFVDSYNEQFF.

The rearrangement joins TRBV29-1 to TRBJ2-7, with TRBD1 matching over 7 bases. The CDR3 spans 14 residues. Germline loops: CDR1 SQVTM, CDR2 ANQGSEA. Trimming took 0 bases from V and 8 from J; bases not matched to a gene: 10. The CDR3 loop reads CSVEDPGQAAQQYF. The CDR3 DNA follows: TGCAGCGTTGAAGATCCCGGACAGGCTGCGCAGCAGTACTTC.

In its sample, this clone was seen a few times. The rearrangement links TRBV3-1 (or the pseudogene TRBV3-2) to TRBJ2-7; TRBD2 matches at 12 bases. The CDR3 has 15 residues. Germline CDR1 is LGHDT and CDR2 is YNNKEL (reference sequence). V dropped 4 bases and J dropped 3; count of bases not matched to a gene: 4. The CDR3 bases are TGTGCCAGCAGCCGCGGGACTAGCGGGCACTACGAGCAGTACTTC. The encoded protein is CASSRGTSGHYEQYF.

The CDR3: CASSSGQSNQPQHF. In DNA form, the CDR3 reads TGTGCCAGCAGTTCCGGACAGAGCAATCAGCCCCAGCATTTT. J is TRBJ1-5 and V is TRBV6-5; the D gene is possibly TRBD1 (6 bases). There are 14 residues in the CDR3. V was shortened by 4 bases and J by 1 base, with 8 bases between the two germline ends. Per germline, CDR1 MNHEY and CDR2 SVGAGI.